This T cell receptor beta chain emerged from a study of T cell repertoires in aging, cancer and after chemotherapy. Whole-study context: Six age groups, ranging from 30 or younger to 70 or older, included the donors. The full dataset contained some 8.7 million TCR reads. Study conclusions and caveats: Untreated cancer patients had significantly lower blood TCR diversity than age-matched healthy donors. In healthy donors, age-related TCR diversity loss mainly reflected lost richness.

The template was genomic DNA from peripheral blood, not RNA. As to this clonotype: As yet, its antigen is unknown.

Multiplex touch-down PCR with TRB-A/B primers amplified rearranged V-D-J TRB sequences. TCRdb re-analysed the multiplex PCR reads in MiXCR, keeping a single row per CDR3 protein. The table includes around 10,000 distinct CDR3 sequences, 38% detected once. This receptor was taken from a human donor in good health. Sequencing input: blood.

The CDR3 reads CASSGTTEQYF. As DNA, the CDR3 is TGTGCCAGCAGTGGGACAACCGAGCAGTACTTC. V usage is TRBV27 and J usage is TRBJ2-7, with D possibly matching TRBD1 (6 bases). Per germline, CDR1 MNHEY and CDR2 SMNVEV (reference sequence). Between the trimmed V and J ends, which lost 5 bases and 6 bases, there was a span of 8 bases. This CDR3 is 11 amino acids long.